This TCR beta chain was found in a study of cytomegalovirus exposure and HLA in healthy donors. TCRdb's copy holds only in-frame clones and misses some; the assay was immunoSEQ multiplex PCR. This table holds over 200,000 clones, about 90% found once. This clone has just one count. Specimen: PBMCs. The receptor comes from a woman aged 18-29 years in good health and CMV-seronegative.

The CDR3 sequence is CASSRDRRNEKLFF. The CDR3 DNA reads as TGTGCCAGCAGCCGGGATAGGCGGAATGAAAAACTGTTTTTT. The J gene is TRBJ1-4, the V gene TRBV13; unclear D gene. The germline V gene has CDR1 PRHDT and CDR2 FYEKMQ (reference sequence). V was trimmed by 5 bases and J by 5 bases, leaving 12 bases between them. There are 14 residues in the CDR3.